There are a few counts of the clone carrying this TCR beta chain. This sample was included in a study of T cell responses to AZD1222 COVID-19 vaccine. Assay used: immunoSEQ multiplex PCR; TCRdb lists only in-frame clones, some missing. The sample includes 100,000 to 150,000 clones, about 89% of them seen just once. J gave up 3 bases and V 2 bases, and 5 bases lay outside the gene matches. Germline CDR1 reads MNHEY; CDR2 reads SMNVEV (reference sequence). This CDR3 has 15 residues. The sequence was collected from an adult in good health. The V call is TRBV27, the J call TRBJ2-7, with 9 bases matching TRBD1. Here the sequenced sample was peripheral blood, taken on day 0 of AZD1222 vaccination. The CDR3 coding sequence is TGTGCCAGCAGTTTAAAGGGACAGGGCTTCTACGAGCAGTACTTC. Amino acids: CASSLKGQGFYEQYF.